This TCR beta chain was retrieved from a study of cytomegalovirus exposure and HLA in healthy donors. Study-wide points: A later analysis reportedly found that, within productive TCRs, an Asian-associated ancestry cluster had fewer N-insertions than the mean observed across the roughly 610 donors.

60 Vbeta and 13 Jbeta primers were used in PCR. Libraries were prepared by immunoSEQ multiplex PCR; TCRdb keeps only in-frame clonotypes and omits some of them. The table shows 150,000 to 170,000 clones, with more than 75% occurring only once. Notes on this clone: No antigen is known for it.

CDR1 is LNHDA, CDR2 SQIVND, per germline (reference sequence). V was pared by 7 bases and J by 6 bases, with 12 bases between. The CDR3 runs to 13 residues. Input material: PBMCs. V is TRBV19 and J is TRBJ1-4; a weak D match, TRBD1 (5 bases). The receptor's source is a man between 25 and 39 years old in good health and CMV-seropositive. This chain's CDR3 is CASKGVRDEKLFF. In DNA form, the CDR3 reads TGTGCCAGTAAAGGAGTCAGGGATGAAAAACTGTTTTTT.